The next 21 T cell receptor beta chains were all read from a single sample in a study of CD8+ T cells in alopecia areata. RNA extraction and reverse transcription yielded cDNA as sequencing template. Assay used: immunoSEQ multiplex PCR; TCRdb lists only in-frame clones, some missing. This sample has roughly 120,000 clones, with approximately 59% found just once. Treatment meaning: oral pan-JAK inhibitor, 5-10 mg twice daily. The specimen comprised CD8+ T cells sorted from blood, sampled at week 4, from a patient treated with tofacitinib. The source of these receptors is a human donor with alopecia areata.

This clone was seen more than once but under ten times. This chain uses TRBV29-1 with TRBJ2-5; D is uncertain. V was cut by 4 bases and J by 1 base, with 13 bases left in between. Germline assignment: CDR1 SQVTM and CDR2 ANQGSEA. The CDR3 length is 14 residues. CDR3 nucleotide sequence: TGCAGCGTTGTGCCCGTAACCTCCCAAGAGACCCAGTACTTC. Amino acid sequence: CSVVPVTSQETQYF. The entire variable domain, with the rest obtained from reference TRBV29-1 and TRBJ2-5, is as follows: SAVISQKPSRDICQRGTSLTIQCQVDSQVTMMFWYRQQPGQSLTLIATANQGSEATYESGFVIDKFPISRPNLTFSTLTVSNMSPEDSSIYLCSVVPVTSQETQYFGPGTRLLVL.

A single count supports this clone. V is TRBV6-1 and J is TRBJ1-1; D gene unclear. V was shortened by 0 bases and J by 6 bases, with 14 bases between the two germline ends. Germline V gene data show CDR1 as MNHNS and CDR2 as SASEGT. CDR3 size: 15 residues. Here the CDR3 DNA reads TGTGCCAGCAGTGAAGCGGCTGTGTGGGTATCTGAAGCTTTCTTT. Protein product: CASSEAAVWVSEAFF.

The genes are TRBV18 and TRBJ1-2; D unclear. Germline-derived CDR1 and CDR2 are KGHSH and LQKENI. The CDR3 loop spans 13 amino acids. Trimming took off 3 bases at V and 4 bases at J, with 9 bases between the two ends. The CDR3 coding sequence is TGTGCCAGCTCACCCGGGAGCGTCTATGGCTACACCTTC. This sequence encodes CASSPGSVYGYTF.

This clone was found a few times. The V gene is TRBV7-9, the J gene TRBJ2-1; no clear D gene. Per germline, CDR1 SEHNR and CDR2 FQNEAQ (reference sequence). V shed 0 bases and J shed 3 bases, with 9 bases lying between them. This CDR3 spans 15 amino acids. CDR3 nucleotide sequence: TGTGCCAGCAGCTTAGCGAGGATCGGCTACAATGAGCAGTTCTTC. The encoded protein is CASSLARIGYNEQFF.

V usage is TRBV6-5 and J usage is TRBJ1-5; D unresolved. The V and J ends lost 11 bases and 0 bases respectively, with 8 bases between them. The germline CDR1 and CDR2 sequences are MNHEY and SVGAGI. The CDR3 contains 12 residues. CDR3 residues: CAAGSSNQPQHF. The CDR3 DNA is TGTGCCGCTGGCAGTAGCAATCAGCCCCAGCATTTT.

This clone was seen only a few times. This chain joins TRBV5-6 and TRBJ2-3; D is perhaps TRBD1 (6 bases). The germline V gene has CDR1 SGHDT and CDR2 YYEEEE. Trimming pared 4 bases from V and 1 base from J, leaving 13 bases between. The CDR3 sequence is 15 residues long. The CDR3 is CASSLHRVRTDTQYF. The CDR3 region has the DNA TGTGCCAGCAGCCTCCACAGGGTTCGCACAGATACGCAGTATTTT.

The chain couples TRBV5-1 to TRBJ2-3; TRBD2 is a possible D gene (6 bases). This CDR3 has 16 amino acids. V gave up 4 bases and J gave up 1 base, with 16 bases separating them. In germline, CDR1 is SGHRS, CDR2 YFSETQ. Here the CDR3 reads CASSPGRSGGTDTQYF. In nucleotides, the CDR3 is TGCGCCAGCAGCCCTGGCCGATCGGGGGGCACAGATACGCAGTATTTT.

The V and J genes are TRBV5-1 and TRBJ1-2; D is uncertain. Germline CDR1 SGHRS, CDR2 YFSETQ. The CDR3 extends over 13 amino acids. V lost 1 base, J lost 3 bases, and 7 bases lay in between. The DNA of the CDR3 is TGCGCCAGCAGCTTGCGCAGAGACTATGGCTACACCTTC. It codes for CASSLRRDYGYTF.

The chain joins TRBV2 to TRBJ1-2; D unresolved. V was cut by 3 bases and J by 4 bases, with 12 bases left in between. Per germline, CDR1 SNHLY and CDR2 FYNNEI. This CDR3 is built from 14 residues. The CDR3 sequence: CASSDSVQFYGYTF. In DNA, the CDR3 is TGTGCCAGCAGTGATAGCGTACAGTTCTATGGCTACACCTTC.

This sequence joins TRBV14 and TRBJ2-1; D might be TRBD1 (6 bases). The CDR3 extends over 12 amino acids. In germline, CDR1 is SGHDN, CDR2 FVKESK. V lost 5 bases to trimming and J lost 9 bases, with 11 bases between them. The CDR3 sequence: CASSETGFEQFF. In DNA, the CDR3 is TGTGCCAGCAGCGAAACAGGGTTTGAGCAGTTCTTC.

The V gene is TRBV2, the J gene TRBJ2-1, with 12 bases that match TRBD1. The CDR3 has 15 amino acids. Germline assignment: CDR1 SNHLY and CDR2 FYNNEI. J gave up 8 bases and V 3 bases, and 5 bases lay outside the gene matches. The CDR3 DNA reads as TGTGCCAGCAGTGAGGGACAGGGGGCTAGCGATGAGCAGTTCTTC. This encodes CASSEGQGASDEQFF.

In this sample, this clone turned up a few times. This chain connects TRBV29-1 to TRBJ2-1, with TRBD1 matching over 11 bases. Germline CDR1 reads SQVTM; CDR2 reads ANQGSEA. With V trimmed by 0 bases and J by 10 bases, 11 bases remained unmatched. The length of the CDR3 is 16 residues. The DNA of the CDR3 is TGCAGCGTTGAAGAAGCGGCGGACAGGGGGCTTGGAGAGCAGTTCTTC. This codes for CSVEEAADRGLGEQFF.

Only a few counts were recorded for this clone. The V and J genes are TRBV4-1 and TRBJ1-1, with D unclear. The V gene's germline CDR1 is MGHRA and CDR2 YSYEKL. CDR3 size: 11 residues. V lost 3 bases and J lost 11, with 10 bases in between. The CDR3, as DNA: TGCGCCAGCAGCCAGGGGTGGGTGGCTTTCTTT. Protein product: CASSQGWVAFF.

V is TRBV29-1 and J is TRBJ1-1; a weak D match, TRBD1 (6 bases). The V gene lost 1 base and the J gene lost 2 bases, with 29 bases spanning the gap. Germline CDR1 reads SQVTM; CDR2 reads ANQGSEA. CDR3 length: 20 amino acids. The CDR3 loop is CSVEALEADGAGTFNTEAFF. The CDR3 DNA is TGCAGCGTTGAAGCCCTCGAAGCAGATGGGGCCGGGACATTTAACACTGAAGCTTTCTTT.

The CDR3 reads CASPGQGTDTQYF. Here the CDR3 DNA reads TGTGCCAGCCCGGGACAGGGAACAGATACGCAGTATTTT. The rearrangement joins TRBV13 to TRBJ2-3; 9 bases map to TRBD1. V dropped 8 bases and J dropped 3; count of bases not matched to a gene: 3. CDR3 length: 13 residues. The germline gives CDR1 PRHDT, CDR2 FYEKMQ (reference sequence). Combining the CDR3 with reference TRBV13 and TRBJ2-3 gives the whole variable domain AAGVIQSPRHLIKEKRETATLKCYPIPRHDTVYWYQQGPGQDPQFLISFYEKMQSDKGSIPDRFSAQQFSDYHSELNMSSLELGDSALYFCASPGQGTDTQYFGPGTRLTVL.

The chain joins TRBV5-6 to TRBJ2-5, with TRBD2 as a possible D gene (6 bases). The CDR3 runs to 16 residues. Trimming removed 0 bases at V and 5 bases at J, with 17 bases between. The V gene's germline CDR1 is SGHDT and CDR2 YYEEEE. In DNA, the CDR3 is TGTGCCAGCAGCTTGGGTCCGGGGGAGATTCCGGAGACCCAGTACTTC. Its translation: CASSLGPGEIPETQYF.

The gene calls are TRBV27 and TRBJ1-1; D perhaps matches TRBD1 (5 bases). V lost 2 bases and J lost 4, with 11 bases in between. This CDR3 region has 14 residues. Germline V CDR1 and CDR2: MNHEY, SMNVEV (reference sequence). The CDR3: CASSLTAGGTEAFF. The CDR3 DNA is TGTGCCAGCAGTTTAACAGCCGGGGGCACTGAAGCTTTCTTT.

The chain recombines TRBV4-1 with TRBJ2-7, with TRBD2 as a possible D gene (6 bases). Trimming cost V 1 base and J 0 bases, with 7 bases left between them. This CDR3 contains 14 residues. Germline CDR1 is MGHRA and CDR2 is YSYEKL. CDR3 sequence (DNA): TGCGCCAGCAGCCAAGGGGGACTCTCCTACGAGCAGTACTTC. It encodes CASSQGGLSYEQYF.

There are a few counts of this clone. The V call is TRBV4-3, the J call TRBJ2-1; D not resolved. Germline V lookup: CDR1 LGHNA, CDR2 YSLEER. The CDR3 runs 12 residues. With 0 bases removed from V and 9 bases from J, the gap between germline ends came to 6 bases. The CDR3 DNA follows: TGCGCCAGCAGCCAAGATACGGGTGAGCAGTTCTTC. Translated, it gives CASSQDTGEQFF.

This clone was seen just once. This rearrangement joins TRBV9 to TRBJ1-5; D unresolved. CDR3 length: 13 residues. Per germline, CDR1 SGDLS and CDR2 YYNGEE. V lost 4 bases and J lost 7, with 12 bases in between. The CDR3 DNA sequence: TGTGCCAGCAGCCCTCGGGCTGGGCAGCCCCAGCATTTT. Amino acid sequence: CASSPRAGQPQHF.

The J gene is TRBJ2-7, the V gene TRBV9; D may correspond to TRBD1 or TRBD2 (5 bases each). The CDR3 is made up of 13 amino acids. Trimming removed 0 bases at V and 7 bases at J, with 11 bases between. Germline assignment: CDR1 SGDLS and CDR2 YYNGEE. The CDR3 region is CASSVALGGEQYF. CDR3 bases: TGTGCCAGCAGCGTAGCCCTTGGGGGAGAGCAGTACTTC.